Listed below are T cell receptor beta chains from one sample, sequenced in a study of cytomegalovirus exposure and HLA in healthy donors. The repertoire was sequenced with immunoSEQ multiplex PCR; TCRdb's copy has only in-frame clones and lacks some. The repertoire holds 150,000 to 200,000 clones, about 13% seen once, with under 10% in the top ten. Sequencing was done on a sample of PBMCs. Receptor source: a man aged 45-60 years in good health and CMV-seropositive. CDR3s include the opening cysteine and the closing phenylalanine or tryptophan. Fields, in order: CDR3 length, D gene, V gene, clone size, J gene, CDR3 protein, CDR3 DNA. The D gene is left open where the match is weak. The size of a clone is reported for some rows only, either as once, few or many, or as a class for expanded clones.

len: 17
d_gene: TRBD2
v_gene: TRBV11-2
abundance: NA
j_gene: TRBJ2-3
CDR3aa: CASSRPLRGTTTDTQYF
CDR3nt: TGTGCCAGCAGCCGCCCCCTGCGGGGGACTACCACAGATACGCAGTATTTT

len: 16
d_gene: NA
v_gene: TRBV9
abundance: NA
j_gene: TRBJ2-5
CDR3aa: CASSVGGQRPRETQYF
CDR3nt: TGTGCCAGCAGCGTAGGAGGCCAGCGGCCTCGGGAGACCCAGTACTTC

len: 13
d_gene: NA
v_gene: TRBV10-3
abundance: NA
j_gene: TRBJ1-1
CDR3aa: CAIRGTQNTEAFF
CDR3nt: TGTGCCATCAGGGGCACGCAGAACACTGAAGCTTTCTTT

len: 14
d_gene: NA
v_gene: TRBV6-1
abundance: many
j_gene: TRBJ1-5
CDR3aa: CASSDRVGNQPQHF
CDR3nt: TGTGCCAGCAGTGACAGGGTGGGCAATCAGCCCCAGCATTTT

len: 16
d_gene: NA
v_gene: TRBV28
abundance: NA
j_gene: TRBJ1-5
CDR3aa: CASSPPLASAVPPQHF
CDR3nt: TGTGCCAGCAGTCCCCCCCTGGCCAGTGCCGTCCCGCCCCAGCATTTT

len: 13
d_gene: NA
v_gene: TRBV7-8
abundance: NA
j_gene: TRBJ1-5
CDR3aa: CASSYTSNQPQHF
CDR3nt: TGTGCCAGCAGCTACACAAGCAATCAGCCCCAGCATTTT

len: 13
d_gene: TRBD1
v_gene: TRBV11-1
abundance: NA
j_gene: TRBJ2-5
CDR3aa: CATPGGFQETQYF
CDR3nt: TGTGCCACCCCAGGGGGTTTCCAAGAGACCCAGTACTTC

len: 14
d_gene: NA
v_gene: TRBV6-5
abundance: NA
j_gene: TRBJ1-5
CDR3aa: CASSPAGGKQPQHF
CDR3nt: TGTGCCAGCAGCCCCGCGGGGGGAAAACAGCCCCAGCATTTT

len: 16
d_gene: TRBD2
v_gene: TRBV5-6
abundance: NA
j_gene: TRBJ2-1
CDR3aa: CASSPDRGVSYNEQFF
CDR3nt: TGTGCCAGCAGCCCCGACCGGGGGGTATCCTACAATGAGCAGTTCTTC

len: 15
d_gene: TRBD2
v_gene: TRBV7-8
abundance: few
j_gene: TRBJ2-2
CDR3aa: CASSSLRGGTGELFF
CDR3nt: TGTGCCAGCAGCTCCCTCCGGGGGGGCACCGGGGAGCTGTTTTTT

len: 16
d_gene: NA
v_gene: TRBV7-3
abundance: NA
j_gene: TRBJ2-6
CDR3aa: CASSRLPGAGANVLTF
CDR3nt: TGTGCCAGCAGCAGACTACCAGGGGCTGGGGCCAACGTCCTGACTTTC

len: 16
d_gene: NA
v_gene: TRBV7-2
abundance: NA
j_gene: TRBJ2-7
CDR3aa: CASSLQTAGYSNEQYF
CDR3nt: TGTGCCAGCAGCCTCCAAACGGCAGGGTACTCGAACGAGCAGTACTTC

len: 14
d_gene: NA
v_gene: TRBV7-2
abundance: few
j_gene: TRBJ1-5
CDR3aa: CASSSQQGNQPQHF
CDR3nt: TGTGCCAGCAGCTCCCAACAGGGAAATCAGCCCCAGCATTTT

len: 15
d_gene: NA
v_gene: TRBV5-1
abundance: NA
j_gene: TRBJ1-1
CDR3aa: CASSFDRGLNTEAFF
CDR3nt: TGCGCCAGCAGCTTCGACAGAGGCTTGAACACTGAAGCTTTCTTT

len: 11
d_gene: NA
v_gene: TRBV28
abundance: NA
j_gene: TRBJ1-2
CDR3aa: CASTQNYGYTF
CDR3nt: TGTGCCAGCACCCAGAACTATGGCTACACCTTC